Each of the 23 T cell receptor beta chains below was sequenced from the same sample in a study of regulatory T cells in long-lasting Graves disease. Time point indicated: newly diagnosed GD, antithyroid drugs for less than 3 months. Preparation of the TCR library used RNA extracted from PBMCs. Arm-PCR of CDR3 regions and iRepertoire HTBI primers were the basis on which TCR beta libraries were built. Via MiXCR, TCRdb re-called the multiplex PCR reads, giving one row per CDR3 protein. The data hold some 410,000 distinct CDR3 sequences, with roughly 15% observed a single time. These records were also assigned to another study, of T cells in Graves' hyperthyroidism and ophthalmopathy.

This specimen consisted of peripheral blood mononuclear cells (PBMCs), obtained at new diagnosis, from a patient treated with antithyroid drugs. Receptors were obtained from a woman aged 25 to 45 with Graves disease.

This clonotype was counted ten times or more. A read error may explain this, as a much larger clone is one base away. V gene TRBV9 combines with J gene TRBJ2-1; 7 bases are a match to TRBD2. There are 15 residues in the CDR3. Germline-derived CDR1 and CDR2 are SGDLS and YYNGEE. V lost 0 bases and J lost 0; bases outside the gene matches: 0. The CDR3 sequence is CASSVGGGSYNEQFF. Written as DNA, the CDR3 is TGTGCCAGCAGCGTAGGGGGGGGCTCCTACAATGAGCAGTTCTTC.

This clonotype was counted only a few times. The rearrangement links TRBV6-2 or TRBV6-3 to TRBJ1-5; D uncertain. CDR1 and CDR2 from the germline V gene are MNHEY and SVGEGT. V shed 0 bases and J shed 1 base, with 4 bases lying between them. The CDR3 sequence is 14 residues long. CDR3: CASSYSRSNQPQHF. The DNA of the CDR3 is TGTGCCAGCAGTTACTCGAGGAGCAATCAGCCCCAGCATTTT.

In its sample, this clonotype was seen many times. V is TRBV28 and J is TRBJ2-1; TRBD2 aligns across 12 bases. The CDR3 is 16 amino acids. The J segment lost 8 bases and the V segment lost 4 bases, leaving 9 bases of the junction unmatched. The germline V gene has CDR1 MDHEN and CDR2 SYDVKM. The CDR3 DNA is TGTGCCAGCAGTTATGGGGGACTAGCGGGTAATGATGAGCAGTTCTTC. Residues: CASSYGGLAGNDEQFF.

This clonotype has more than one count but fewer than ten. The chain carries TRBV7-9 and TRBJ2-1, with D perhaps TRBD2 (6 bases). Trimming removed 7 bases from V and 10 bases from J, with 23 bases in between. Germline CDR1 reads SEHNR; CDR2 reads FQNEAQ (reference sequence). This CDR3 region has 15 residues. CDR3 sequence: CASITSRGGSGEQFF. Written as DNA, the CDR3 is TGTGCCAGCATCACTTCGCGGGGTGGTTCGGGAGAGCAGTTCTTC.

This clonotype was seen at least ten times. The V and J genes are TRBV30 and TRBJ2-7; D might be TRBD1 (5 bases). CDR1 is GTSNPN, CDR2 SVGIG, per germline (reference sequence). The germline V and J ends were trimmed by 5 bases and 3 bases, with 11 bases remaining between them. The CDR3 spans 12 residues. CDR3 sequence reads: CAWEAGNYEQYF. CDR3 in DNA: TGTGCCTGGGAAGCAGGGAACTACGAGCAGTACTTC.

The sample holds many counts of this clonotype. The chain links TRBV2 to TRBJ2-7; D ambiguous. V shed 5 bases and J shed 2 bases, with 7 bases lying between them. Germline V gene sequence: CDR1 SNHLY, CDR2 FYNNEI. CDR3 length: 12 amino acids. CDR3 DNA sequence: TGTGCCAGCAGTACCATCGCCTACGAGCAGTACTTC. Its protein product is CASSTIAYEQYF. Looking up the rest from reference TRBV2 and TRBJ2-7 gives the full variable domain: EPEVTQTPSHQVTQMGQEVILRCVPISNHLYFYWYRQILGQKVEFLVSFYNNEISEKSEIFDDQFSVERPDGSNFTLKIRSTKLEDSAMYFCASSTIAYEQYFGPGTRLTVT.

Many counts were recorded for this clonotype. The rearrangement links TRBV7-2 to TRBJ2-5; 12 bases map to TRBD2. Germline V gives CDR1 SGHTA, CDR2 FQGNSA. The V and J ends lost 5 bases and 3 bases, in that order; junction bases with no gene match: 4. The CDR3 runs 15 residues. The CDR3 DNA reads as TGTGCCAGCAGCCCCCGACTAGCGGGAGAAGAGACCCAGTACTTC. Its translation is CASSPRLAGEETQYF.

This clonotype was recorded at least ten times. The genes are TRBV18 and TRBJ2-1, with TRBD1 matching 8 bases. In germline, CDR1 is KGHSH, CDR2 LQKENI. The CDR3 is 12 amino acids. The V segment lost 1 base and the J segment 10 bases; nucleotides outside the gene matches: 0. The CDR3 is CASSPRQGEQFF. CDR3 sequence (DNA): TGTGCCAGCTCACCACGACAGGGGGAGCAGTTCTTC.

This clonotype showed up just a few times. CDR3 in amino acids: CASSLFWPNSPLHF. In DNA form, the CDR3 reads TGTGCCAGCAGTCTCTTCTGGCCGAATTCACCCCTCCACTTT. The gene calls are TRBV27 and TRBJ1-6; D remains ambiguous. Trimming took 5 bases from V and 7 from J, leaving 12 bases between them. CDR1 is MNHEY and CDR2 is SMNVEV in the germline V gene (reference sequence). This CDR3 spans 14 amino acids.

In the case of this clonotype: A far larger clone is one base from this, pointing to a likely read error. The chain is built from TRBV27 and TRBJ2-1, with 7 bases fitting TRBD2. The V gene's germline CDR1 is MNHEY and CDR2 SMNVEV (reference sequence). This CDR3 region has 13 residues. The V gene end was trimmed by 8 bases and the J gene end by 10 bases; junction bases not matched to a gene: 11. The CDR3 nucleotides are TGTGCCAGCTGGGGGGGGTTATCCTACGAGCAGTTCTTC. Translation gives CASWGGLSYEQFF.

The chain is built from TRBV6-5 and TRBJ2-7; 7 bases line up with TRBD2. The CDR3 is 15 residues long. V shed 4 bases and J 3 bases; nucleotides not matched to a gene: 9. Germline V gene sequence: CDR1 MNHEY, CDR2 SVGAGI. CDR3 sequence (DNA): TGTGCCAGCAGTTCACCGGGCCAGCGGGGCTACGAGCAGTACTTC. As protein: CASSSPGQRGYEQYF.

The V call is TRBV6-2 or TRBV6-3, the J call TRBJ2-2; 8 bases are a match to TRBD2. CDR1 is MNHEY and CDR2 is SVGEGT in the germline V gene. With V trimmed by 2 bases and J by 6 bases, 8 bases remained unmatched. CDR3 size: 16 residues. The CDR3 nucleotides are TGTGCCAGCAGTTACGGAGGGCCTAGCGGGCCCGGGGAGCTGTTTTTT. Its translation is CASSYGGPSGPGELFF.

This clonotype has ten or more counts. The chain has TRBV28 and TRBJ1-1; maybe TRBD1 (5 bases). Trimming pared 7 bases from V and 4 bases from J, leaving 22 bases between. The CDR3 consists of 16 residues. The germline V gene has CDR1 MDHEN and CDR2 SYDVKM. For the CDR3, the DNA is TGTGCCAGCACCTCGGGGACGCTAGGATTCGGCACTGAAGCTTTCTTT. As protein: CASTSGTLGFGTEAFF.

Written as DNA, the CDR3 is TGCGCCAGCAGCCAAGGACACGGACTTCTTAACTATGGCTACACCTTC. Its translation is CASSQGHGLLNYGYTF. The chain is built from TRBV4-3 and TRBJ1-2; no definite D call. This CDR3 comprises 16 residues. The ends were cut back, 1 base at V and 1 base at J, with 13 bases in the middle. Germline-derived CDR1 and CDR2 are LGHNA and YSLEER.

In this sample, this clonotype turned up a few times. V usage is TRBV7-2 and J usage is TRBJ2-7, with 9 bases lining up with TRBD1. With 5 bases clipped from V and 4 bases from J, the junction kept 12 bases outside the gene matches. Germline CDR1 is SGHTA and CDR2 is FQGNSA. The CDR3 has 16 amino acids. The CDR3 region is CASSQRDRAAAYEQYF. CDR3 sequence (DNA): TGTGCCAGCAGCCAAAGGGACAGGGCTGCGGCGTACGAGCAGTACTTC.

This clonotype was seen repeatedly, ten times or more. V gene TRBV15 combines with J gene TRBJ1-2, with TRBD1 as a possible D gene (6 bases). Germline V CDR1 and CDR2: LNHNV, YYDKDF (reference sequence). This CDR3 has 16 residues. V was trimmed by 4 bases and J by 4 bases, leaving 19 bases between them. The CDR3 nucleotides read TGTGCCACCAGCATCCCGGGAGGGACATTAGGCTATGGCTACACCTTC. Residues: CATSIPGGTLGYGYTF.

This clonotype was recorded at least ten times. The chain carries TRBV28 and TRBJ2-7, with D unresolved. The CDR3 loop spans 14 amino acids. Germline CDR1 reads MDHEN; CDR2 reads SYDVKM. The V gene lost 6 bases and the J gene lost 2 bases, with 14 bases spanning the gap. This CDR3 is CASSYGRSPYEQYF. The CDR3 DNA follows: TGTGCCAGCAGCTACGGGCGGTCTCCCTACGAGCAGTACTTC.

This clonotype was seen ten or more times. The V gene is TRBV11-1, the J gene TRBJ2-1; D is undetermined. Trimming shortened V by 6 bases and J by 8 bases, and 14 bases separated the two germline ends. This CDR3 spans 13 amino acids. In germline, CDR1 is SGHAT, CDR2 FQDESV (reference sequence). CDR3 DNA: TGTGCCAGCAGTCTCGGCACTTCTGATGAGCAGTTCTTC. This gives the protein CASSLGTSDEQFF.

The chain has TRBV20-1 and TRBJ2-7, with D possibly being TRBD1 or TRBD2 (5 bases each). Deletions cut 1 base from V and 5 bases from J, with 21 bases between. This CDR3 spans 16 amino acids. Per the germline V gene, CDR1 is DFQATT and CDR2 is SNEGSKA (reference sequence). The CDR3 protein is CSARVFSVGDSDEQYF. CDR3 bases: TGCAGTGCTAGAGTTTTCTCGGTGGGAGACAGCGACGAGCAGTACTTC.

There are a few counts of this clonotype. The DNA for the CDR3 is TGTGCCAGCAGCCTAGATTGGAGTGATTCACCCCTCCACTTT. Its protein is CASSLDWSDSPLHF. The V and J genes are TRBV28 and TRBJ1-6; D call uncertain. Germline CDR1 MDHEN, CDR2 SYDVKM. V lost 6 bases to trimming and J lost 8 bases, with 14 bases between them. The CDR3 runs 14 residues.

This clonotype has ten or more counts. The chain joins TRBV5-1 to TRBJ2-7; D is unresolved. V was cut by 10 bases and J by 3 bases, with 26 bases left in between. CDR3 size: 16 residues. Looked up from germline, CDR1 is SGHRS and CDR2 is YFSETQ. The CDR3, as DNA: TGCGCCTCTCACGTGGCGCCCGGGCAGAAAAGCTACGAGCAGTACTTC. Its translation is CASHVAPGQKSYEQYF.

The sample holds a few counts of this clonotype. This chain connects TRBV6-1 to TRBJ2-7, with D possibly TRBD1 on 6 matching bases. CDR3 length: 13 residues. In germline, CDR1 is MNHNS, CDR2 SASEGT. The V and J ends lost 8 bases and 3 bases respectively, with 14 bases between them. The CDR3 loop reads CASHQQGHYEQYF. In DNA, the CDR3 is TGTGCCAGCCACCAACAGGGCCACTACGAGCAGTACTTC.

The CDR3 region has the DNA TGTGCCAGTAGTCCGGGACAGGGGCACGATGAGCAGTTCTTC. This sequence encodes CASSPGQGHDEQFF. The chain recombines TRBV19 with TRBJ2-1; 10 bases are a match to TRBD1. CDR1 and CDR2 (germline): LNHDA, SQIVND (reference sequence). V gave up 5 bases and J gave up 8 bases; unmatched junction bases: 6. The CDR3 covers 14 residues.